The clone carrying this T cell receptor (beta chain) was observed a handful of times. Its antigen is as yet unknown. These data belong to a study of CD8 T cells in ankylosing spondylitis. Overall study results and limits: The study looked at matched synovial fluid samples from ankylosing spondylitis patients. Disease-linked clones were reported to be significantly enriched there.

TCRdb redid the calling of the 5' RACE reads with MiXCR, one entry per CDR3 protein. The sample lists approximately 140,000 distinct CDR3 sequences, more than 40% occurring once. V lost 5 bases, J lost 3 bases, and 16 bases lay in between. CDR1 WSHSY and CDR2 SAAADI come from the germline V gene. The CDR3 has 15 residues. The chain links TRBV10-2 to TRBJ1-1, with D possibly matching TRBD1 (5 bases). Sequencing input: synovial fluid, either unsorted or a sorted T cell fraction (not recorded which). The TCR originated in a male donor with ankylosing spondylitis. CDR3 DNA sequence: TGCGCCAGCAGTCAAGGGGCTCCTAGGGACACTGAAGCTTTCTTT. It encodes CASSQGAPRDTEAFF.